This T cell receptor beta chain was recorded in a study of blood T cells in healthy people across ages. Study-level findings and limits: TCR beta diversity correlated strongly with naive T cell percentage. Whereas aged donors had fewer naive CD4+ cells, long-lived donors had more of them and higher diversity.

Concerning this clonotype itself: The target antigen is unknown.

Together with a sample-barcoded 5' primer, a J-beta primer mix was included in a second PCR lasting roughly 7 to 11 cycles. Each cDNA molecule carried a tag from a template-switch adaptor that contained 12 random nucleotides. In TCRdb, the 5' RACE reads were re-called with MiXCR into one record per CDR3 protein. Here the sample spans about 800,000 distinct CDR3 sequences, about 47% being singletons. For every donor, a draw yielded 7.5 to 10 milliliters of peripheral blood. Trimming removed 5 bases from V and 6 bases from J; junction bases left unmatched: 5. Looked up from germline, CDR1 is SGHRS and CDR2 is YFSETQ. CDR3 length equals 15 residues.

The source of this sequence is a man aged 80 or over in good health. The material sequenced was blood. The rearrangement uses TRBV5-1 and TRBJ2-7; 16 nucleotides line up with TRBD2. CDR3 sequence reads: CASRLGLAGGSEQYF. CDR3 DNA: TGCGCCAGCAGACTGGGACTAGCGGGAGGGAGCGAGCAGTACTTC.